The 13 T cell receptor beta chains listed next were all sequenced from one sample in a study of blood T cell repertoires in COVID-19. The data were produced by immunoSEQ multiplex PCR, yet TCRdb's version contains in-frame clones alone and is incomplete. This sample yields about 99,000 clones, of which approximately 89% are seen a single time; 17% belongs to the top ten. The sequenced sample consisted of peripheral blood. The origin of the receptors is a woman aged 80 or over in a cohort sampled during active COVID-19.

This chain links TRBV18 with TRBJ2-1, with D possibly being TRBD1 (5 bases). The CDR3 loop spans 14 amino acids. Germline V gene sequence: CDR1 KGHSH, CDR2 LQKENI. Trimming cost V 4 bases and J 6 bases, with 13 bases left between them. The CDR3 here is CASSRQSQVNEQFF. Written as DNA, the CDR3 is TGTGCCAGCTCACGCCAGTCACAGGTCAATGAGCAGTTCTTC.

This chain joins TRBV7-2 and TRBJ2-5; 13 bases are a match to TRBD2. The CDR3 spans 19 residues. Germline CDR1 and CDR2: SGHTA and FQGNSA. The junction had 17 bases not matched to a gene; V was cut back by 5 bases and J by 5 bases. Here the CDR3 reads CASSPYPRTSGRVGETQYF. The CDR3 nucleotides are TGTGCCAGCAGCCCATACCCCCGAACTAGCGGGAGGGTGGGGGAGACCCAGTACTTC.

This chain connects TRBV24-1 to TRBJ2-1; 7 nucleotides line up with TRBD2. V dropped 2 bases and J dropped 5; count of bases not matched to a gene: 2. In germline, CDR1 is KGHDR, CDR2 SFDVKD. The CDR3 runs 14 residues. This chain's CDR3 is CATSDSGTNNEQFF. CDR3 DNA: TGTGCCACCAGTGATTCCGGGACTAACAATGAGCAGTTCTTC.

The chain carries TRBV7-9 and TRBJ2-7; D may be TRBD2 (5 bases). Trimming took off 5 bases at V and 5 bases at J, with 19 bases between the two ends. Germline V CDR1 and CDR2: SEHNR, FQNEAQ (reference sequence). This CDR3 has 15 amino acids. The DNA of the CDR3 is TGTGCCAGCAGCCCCGGACTTACGTCTCTGCACGAGCAGTACTTC. Translating it yields CASSPGLTSLHEQYF.

This clone was recorded once. This rearrangement joins TRBV5-1 to TRBJ2-2; 12 bases agree with TRBD2. Germline V gene sequence: CDR1 SGHRS, CDR2 YFSETQ. This CDR3 region has 17 residues. The V segment lost 2 bases and the J segment 2 bases; nucleotides outside the gene matches: 4. CDR3 amino acids: CASSLTSGRLNTGELFF. The CDR3 DNA reads as TGCGCCAGCAGCTTAACTAGCGGGAGGTTAAACACCGGGGAGCTGTTTTTT.

The J gene is TRBJ2-1, the V gene TRBV11-2; perhaps TRBD2 as D (6 bases). Trimming pared 1 base from V and 10 bases from J, leaving 11 bases between. The germline V gene has CDR1 SGHAT and CDR2 FQNNGV. This CDR3 spans 13 amino acids. Written as DNA, the CDR3 is TGTGCCAGCAGCTTAGGTTTCCTAGCGGAGCAGTTCTTC. Its translation is CASSLGFLAEQFF.

This clone was counted only a few times. The chain uses TRBV5-5 and TRBJ2-7; the D is unclear. CDR3 length equals 11 residues. Germline assignment: CDR1 SGHKS and CDR2 YYEKEE (reference sequence). V was clipped by 4 bases and J by 7 bases, with 9 bases between them. The CDR3 reads CASSLTREQYF. CDR3 DNA: TGTGCCAGCAGCCTGACACGTGAGCAGTACTTC.

The chain employs TRBV5-1 and TRBJ2-3; 8 bases match TRBD2. This CDR3 has 17 residues. Germline loops: CDR1 SGHRS, CDR2 YFSETQ. The V and J ends lost 0 bases and 5 bases, in that order; junction bases with no gene match: 11. Written as DNA, the CDR3 is TGCGCCAGCAGCTTGGGATGGGCCGGGGGGGCAGTAGATACGCAGTATTTT. This gives the protein CASSLGWAGGAVDTQYF.

V is TRBV25-1 and J is TRBJ1-2, with 11 bases lining up with TRBD1. Trimming cost V 6 bases and J 7 bases; bases outside gene matches: 7. The CDR3 covers 14 residues. The V gene's germline CDR1 is MGHDK and CDR2 SYGVNS. The CDR3 reads CASSSPGQGVGYTF. The CDR3 DNA reads as TGTGCCAGCAGCAGCCCGGGACAGGGGGTTGGCTACACCTTC.

V usage is TRBV5-1 and J usage is TRBJ2-3; no clear D gene. Germline V gene sequence: CDR1 SGHRS, CDR2 YFSETQ. Trimming took off 1 base at V and 4 bases at J, with 7 bases between the two ends. The CDR3 runs to 13 residues. CDR3 protein: CASSLSSSDTQYF. DNA of the CDR3: TGCGCCAGCAGCTTGTCCTCGTCAGATACGCAGTATTTT. The full variable domain, its missing parts supplied by reference TRBV5-1 and TRBJ2-3, is KAGVTQTPRYLIKTRGQQVTLSCSPISGHRSVSWYQQTPGQGLQFLFEYFSETQRNKGNFPGRFSGRQFSNSRSEMNVSTLELGDSALYLCASSLSSSDTQYFGPGTRLTVL.

The V call is TRBV5-4, the J call TRBJ2-2; tentatively, D is TRBD2 (7 bases). Germline CDR1 is SGHNT and CDR2 is YYREEE (reference sequence). This CDR3 is built from 17 residues. The V and J ends lost 0 bases and 4 bases respectively, with 16 bases between them. The CDR3 is CASSLDRGAVGTGELFF. The CDR3 DNA is TGTGCCAGCAGCTTGGATCGGGGGGCGGTTGGCACCGGGGAGCTGTTTTTT.

This rearrangement joins TRBV18 to TRBJ2-3, with 7 positions matching TRBD2. The CDR3 is 14 residues long. Germline values: CDR1 KGHSH, CDR2 LQKENI. V gave up 3 bases and J gave up 5 bases; unmatched junction bases: 5. In DNA, the CDR3 is TGTGCCAGCTCACCGCCCGGGACTAAAGATACGCAGTATTTT. Its protein product is CASSPPGTKDTQYF. Filled out from reference TRBV18 and TRBJ2-3, the complete variable domain reads NAGVMQNPRHLVRRRGQEARLRCSPMKGHSHVYWYRQLPEEGLKFMVYLQKENIIDESGMPKERFSAEFPKEGPSILRIQQVVRGDSAAYFCASSPPGTKDTQYFGPGTRLTVL.

In nucleotides, the CDR3 is TGTGCCAGTAGTACCCAACCGTTCGGGACTACAATCTACGAGCAGTACTTC. Its protein is CASSTQPFGTTIYEQYF. The V call is TRBV19, the J call TRBJ2-7; 7 bases align to TRBD2. The germline gives CDR1 LNHDA, CDR2 SQIVND (reference sequence). This CDR3 region has 17 residues. Losses at the gene ends were 4 bases for V and 3 bases for J; bases not matched to a gene: 15. The whole variable domain, filled in from reference TRBV19 and TRBJ2-7, reads DGGITQSPKYLFRKEGQNVTLSCEQNLNHDAMYWYRQDPGQGLRLIYYSQIVNDFQKGDIAEGYSVSREKKESFPLTVTSAQKNPTAFYLCASSTQPFGTTIYEQYFGPGTRLTVT.